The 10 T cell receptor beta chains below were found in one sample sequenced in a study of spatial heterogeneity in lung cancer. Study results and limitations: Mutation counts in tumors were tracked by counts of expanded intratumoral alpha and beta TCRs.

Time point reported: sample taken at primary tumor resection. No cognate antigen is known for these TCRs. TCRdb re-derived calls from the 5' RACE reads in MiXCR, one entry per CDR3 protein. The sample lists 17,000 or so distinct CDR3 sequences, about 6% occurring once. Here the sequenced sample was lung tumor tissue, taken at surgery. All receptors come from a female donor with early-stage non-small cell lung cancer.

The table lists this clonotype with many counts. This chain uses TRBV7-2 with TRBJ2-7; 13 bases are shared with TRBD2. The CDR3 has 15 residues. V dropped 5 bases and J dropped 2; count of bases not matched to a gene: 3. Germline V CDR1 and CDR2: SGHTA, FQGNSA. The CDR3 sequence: CASSPGTSGTYEQYF. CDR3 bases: TGTGCCAGCAGCCCGGGGACTAGCGGGACCTACGAGCAGTACTTC.

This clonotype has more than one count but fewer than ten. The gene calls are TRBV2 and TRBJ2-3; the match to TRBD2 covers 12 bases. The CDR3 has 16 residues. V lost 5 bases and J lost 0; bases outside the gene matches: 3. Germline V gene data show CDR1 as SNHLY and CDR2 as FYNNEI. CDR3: CASSRTSGVSTDTQYF. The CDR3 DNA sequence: TGTGCCAGCAGTCGGACTAGCGGGGTGAGCACAGATACGCAGTATTTT.

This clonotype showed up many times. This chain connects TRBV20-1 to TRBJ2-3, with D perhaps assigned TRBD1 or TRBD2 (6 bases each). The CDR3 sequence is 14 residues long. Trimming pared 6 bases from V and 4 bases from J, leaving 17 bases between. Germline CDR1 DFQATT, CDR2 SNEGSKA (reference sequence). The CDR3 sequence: CSARRAQGSDTQYF. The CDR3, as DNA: TGCAGTGCAAGGAGGGCGCAGGGGTCAGATACGCAGTATTTT.

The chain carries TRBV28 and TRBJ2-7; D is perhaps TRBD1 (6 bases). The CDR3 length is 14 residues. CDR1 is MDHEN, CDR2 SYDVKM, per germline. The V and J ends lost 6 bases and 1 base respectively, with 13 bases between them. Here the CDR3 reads CASSLPGTSYEQYF. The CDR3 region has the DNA TGTGCCAGCAGCCTGCCCGGGACATCCTACGAGCAGTACTTC.

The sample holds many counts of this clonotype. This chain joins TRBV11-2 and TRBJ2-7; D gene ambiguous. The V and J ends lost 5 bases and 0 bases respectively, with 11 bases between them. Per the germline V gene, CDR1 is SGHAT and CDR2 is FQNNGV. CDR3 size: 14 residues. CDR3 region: CASSPRPNSYEQYF. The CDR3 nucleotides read TGTGCCAGCAGCCCCCGACCGAACTCCTACGAGCAGTACTTC.

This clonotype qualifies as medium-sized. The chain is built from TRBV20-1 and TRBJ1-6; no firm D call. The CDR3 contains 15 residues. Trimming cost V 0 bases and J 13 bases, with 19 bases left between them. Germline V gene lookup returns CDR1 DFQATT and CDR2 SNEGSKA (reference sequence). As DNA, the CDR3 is TGCAGTGCTAGAGATCTTCGGGGAGGGTATACGCCCCTCCACTTT. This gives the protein CSARDLRGGYTPLHF.

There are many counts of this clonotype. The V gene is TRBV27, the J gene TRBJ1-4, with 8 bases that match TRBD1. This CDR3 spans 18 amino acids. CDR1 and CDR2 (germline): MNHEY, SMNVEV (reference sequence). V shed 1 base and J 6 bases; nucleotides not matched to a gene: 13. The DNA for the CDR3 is TGTGCCAGCAGTTTATTCGGGTCTCGCAGGGGGCGGGATGAAAAACTGTTTTTT. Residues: CASSLFGSRRGRDEKLFF. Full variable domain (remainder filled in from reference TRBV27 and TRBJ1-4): EAQVTQNPRYLITVTGKKLTVTCSQNMNHEYMSWYRQDPGLGLRQIYYSMNVEVTDKGDVPEGYKVSRKEKRNFPLILESPSPNQTSLYFCASSLFGSRRGRDEKLFFGSGTQLSVL.

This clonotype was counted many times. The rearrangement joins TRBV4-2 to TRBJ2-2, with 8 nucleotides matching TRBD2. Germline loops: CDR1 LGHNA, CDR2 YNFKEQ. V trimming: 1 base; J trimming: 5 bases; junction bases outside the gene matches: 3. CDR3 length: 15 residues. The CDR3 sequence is CASSQVAGGTGELFF. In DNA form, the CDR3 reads TGTGCCAGCAGCCAAGTTGCGGGAGGTACCGGGGAGCTGTTTTTT.

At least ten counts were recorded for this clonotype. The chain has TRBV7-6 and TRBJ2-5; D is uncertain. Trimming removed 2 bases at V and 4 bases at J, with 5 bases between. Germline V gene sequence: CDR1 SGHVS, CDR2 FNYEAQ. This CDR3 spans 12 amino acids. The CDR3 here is CASSLKRETQYF. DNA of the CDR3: TGTGCCAGCAGCTTAAAGAGAGAGACCCAGTACTTC.

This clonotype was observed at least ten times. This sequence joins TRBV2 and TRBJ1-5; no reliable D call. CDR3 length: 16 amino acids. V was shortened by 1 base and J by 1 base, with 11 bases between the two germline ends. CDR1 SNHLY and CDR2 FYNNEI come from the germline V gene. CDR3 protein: CASSEDRDQSNQPQHF. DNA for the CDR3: TGTGCCAGCAGTGAAGACAGAGACCAAAGCAATCAGCCCCAGCATTTT. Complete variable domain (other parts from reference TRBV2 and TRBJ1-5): EPEVTQTPSHQVTQMGQEVILRCVPISNHLYFYWYRQILGQKVEFLVSFYNNEISEKSEIFDDQFSVERPDGSNFTLKIRSTKLEDSAMYFCASSEDRDQSNQPQHFGDGTRLSIL.